This T cell receptor beta chain was sequenced for a study of blood T cell repertoires in COVID-19. Overall study: Acute and convalescent COVID-19 samples came from the United States, Italy and Spain. Sample material is recorded as cDNA or gDNA derived from T cells, B-cell-depleted T cells, or PBMCs.

The authors' processing: Cell counts per sample came from amplifying reference gene primers. Profiling relied on immunoSEQ multiplex PCR, and the TCRdb table lists in-frame clones only, not all of them. The D gene and trimming were derived from the DNA, and the V and J assignments and clone size from that table. The sample includes some 270,000 clones, 80% to 90% of them seen just once. CDR3 length: 15 amino acids. Trimming left V 3 bases short and J 8 bases short, with 14 bases between. The V gene's germline CDR1 is MNHEY and CDR2 SMNVEV (reference sequence). Sequenced sample: peripheral blood. The chain combines TRBV27 with TRBJ1-6; D might be TRBD1 (5 bases). The receptor comes from a woman aged 70 to 79 with acute or convalescent COVID-19. The CDR3 loop is CASSFRAGFDSPLHF. The CDR3 DNA reads TGTGCCAGCAGTTTCCGGGCAGGGTTTGATTCACCCCTCCACTTT.